The clone carrying this T cell receptor beta chain was observed many times. What it binds is unknown. The data were taken from a study of read filtering for tumor transcriptome and immune sequencing. Whole-study context: Whole-transcriptome libraries were prepared after DNase treatment.

Study-level results: RNA-seq captured clonotypes less deeply and reliably than IR-seq.

Bone marrow was sampled from every patient at the time of active disease. There are 13 residues in the CDR3. V was shortened by 3 bases and J by 5 bases, with 8 bases between the two germline ends. Germline lookup yields CDR1 SGHTA and CDR2 FQGTGA. This library used around 0.4 ug RNA and molecular barcoded adaptors spanning alpha/delta and beta/gamma chains. TCRdb reprocessed the reads with MiXCR, giving one entry per CDR3 protein. Among 100,000 to 150,000 distinct CDR3 sequences listed, around 13% were seen once. This chain links TRBV7-3 with TRBJ2-1; D is unresolved. Material: a population of CD138-negative cells sorted from bone marrow. This TCR came from a donor over 35 with multiple myeloma. This CDR3 is CASSFGLNNEQFF. Written as DNA, the CDR3 is TGTGCCAGCAGCTTTGGTCTTAACAATGAGCAGTTCTTC.